A selection of T cell receptor beta chains follows, all from one sample in a study of shared clonotypes between healthy human individuals. Using immunoSEQ multiplex PCR, the repertoire was profiled, and TCRdb retains in-frame clones only, with some absent. This sample carries about 520,000 clones, approximately 95% of them seen once, and the ten largest clones take 0.05% to 0.08%. The sequenced sample was naive CD4+ T cells sorted from blood. These receptors all come from a woman under 40 in good health. The CDR3 runs from the conserved cysteine through the conserved F or W. The D gene is left open where the match is weak. A row's size may be missing; if present it is once, few, many or a size class.

CDR3,DNA,D,V,J,size
CASSRQGYTGELFF,TGTGCCAGCAGCAGACAGGGCTACACCGGGGAGCTGTTTTTT,TRBD1,TRBV6-1,TRBJ2-2,-
CASSSAGAGTDTQYF,TGTGCCAGCAGCTCAGCGGGAGCAGGCACAGATACGCAGTATTTT,TRBD2,TRBV27,TRBJ2-3,-
CASSLRSVSSYEQYF,TGTGCCAGCAGCCTCCGGTCGGTAAGCTCCTACGAGCAGTACTTC,-,TRBV7-9,TRBJ2-7,-
CASSIKMGQPQHF,TGTGCCAGTAGTATCAAAATGGGTCAGCCCCAGCATTTT,-,TRBV19,TRBJ1-5,-
CASSMVTWEQYF,TGTGCCAGCAGTATGGTGACTTGGGAGCAGTACTTC,-,TRBV28,TRBJ2-7,once
CSGEEDTQYF,TGCAGCGGGGAGGAGGATACGCAGTATTTT,-,TRBV29-1,TRBJ2-3,-
CASSLYPPTGNEKLFF,TGTGCCAGCAGCTTGTACCCTCCGACCGGTAATGAAAAACTGTTTTTT,-,TRBV5-4,TRBJ1-4,few
CASSEGRLAGLEQYF,TGTGCCAGCAGTGAAGGTCGGCTAGCGGGACTCGAGCAGTACTTC,TRBD2,TRBV2,TRBJ2-7,-
CASSQAIYTEAFF,TGTGCCAGCAGCCAGGCAATATACACTGAAGCTTTCTTT,-,TRBV14,TRBJ1-1,-
CASSLRRGNEQYF,TGTGCCAGCAGTCTCAGAAGGGGAAACGAGCAGTACTTC,-,TRBV7-7,TRBJ2-7,-
CASSSILAGGEYEQFF,TGTGCCAGCAGTTCGATCTTAGCGGGAGGAGAATATGAGCAGTTCTTC,TRBD2,TRBV27,TRBJ2-1,-
CASSLGAGDEQYF,TGTGCCAGCAGCTTAGGGGCCGGGGATGAGCAGTACTTC,-,TRBV7-9,TRBJ2-7,-
CASSPDSRARGELFF,TGTGCCAGTAGTCCTGACTCCCGGGCCCGGGGGGAGCTGTTTTTT,-,TRBV19,TRBJ2-2,-
CASSYGAEKLFF,TGTGCCAGCAGTTACGGGGCCGAAAAACTGTTTTTT,-,TRBV6-6,TRBJ1-4,-
CASSLVGQGVSSGNTIYF,TGTGCCAGCAGCTTGGTGGGGCAGGGAGTCAGCTCTGGAAACACCATATATTTT,-,TRBV5-5,TRBJ1-3,-
CASSPNGEGGYEQYF,TGTGCCAGCTCACCAAACGGAGAAGGAGGGTACGAGCAGTACTTC,-,TRBV18,TRBJ2-7,-
CASSKDGGSYEQYF,TGTGCCAGCTCAAAGGACGGCGGGTCCTACGAGCAGTACTTC,-,TRBV18,TRBJ2-7,-
CASSGLQKTRDTQYF,TGTGCCAGTAGCGGACTACAGAAGACCAGAGATACGCAGTATTTT,-,TRBV19,TRBJ2-3,-
CASSYSIRAGNPSYTF,TGTGCCAGCAGTTACTCGATCCGGGCTGGGAATCCTAGCTACACCTTC,-,TRBV6-5,TRBJ1-2,-
CASSSQRSSSYNEQFF,TGTGCCAGCAGCAGTCAGCGGTCGAGCTCCTACAATGAGCAGTTCTTC,-,TRBV7-9,TRBJ2-1,-
CASSSDRVGQETQYF,TGTGCCAGCAGCTCCGACAGGGTCGGCCAAGAGACCCAGTACTTC,TRBD1,TRBV11-2,TRBJ2-5,-
CASSLAGELNEQFF,TGTGCCAGCAGCTTAGCGGGAGAGCTCAATGAGCAGTTCTTC,-,TRBV7-6,TRBJ2-1,-
CASSWRGTQYF,TGTGCCAGCAGCTGGAGGGGGACCCAGTACTTC,-,TRBV5-6,TRBJ2-5,-
CASTGLPNIGDTQYF,TGTGCCAGCACGGGACTACCAAATATTGGAGATACGCAGTATTTT,TRBD2,TRBV28,TRBJ2-3,once
CASSVRAGGTDTQYF,TGTGCCAGCAGCGTAAGAGCGGGAGGGACAGATACGCAGTATTTT,TRBD2,TRBV7-2,TRBJ2-3,-
CASSQLPRGGTEAFF,TGCGCCAGCAGCCAGTTACCCAGGGGCGGCACTGAAGCTTTCTTT,-,TRBV4-1,TRBJ1-1,-
CASSPGGETQYF,TGTGCCAGCAGTCCGGGTGGGGAGACCCAGTACTTC,-,TRBV27,TRBJ2-5,-
CASSGTNTGELFF,TGTGCCAGCAGTGGGACGAACACCGGGGAGCTGTTTTTT,-,TRBV6-6,TRBJ2-2,-
CASSLDPGGIVNEKLFF,TGCGCCAGCAGCTTGGATCCAGGAGGGATCGTTAATGAAAAACTGTTTTTT,-,TRBV5-1,TRBJ1-4,-